These 12 T cell receptor beta chains came from one sample sequenced in a study of shared clonotypes between healthy human individuals. The method was immunoSEQ multiplex PCR; TCRdb's version includes in-frame clones alone and lacks a portion of them. The repertoire holds roughly 1,600,000 clones, with approximately 98.5% as singletons. The material sequenced was naive CD4+ T cells sorted from blood. Described subset: CD45RA+ positively selected. The receptors were gathered from a man aged 25-45 years in good health.

The V gene is TRBV19, the J gene TRBJ1-1; tentative D call: TRBD1 (6 bases). This CDR3 has 18 amino acids. CDR1 and CDR2 from the germline V gene are LNHDA and SQIVND (reference sequence). V was pared by 3 bases and J by 5 bases, with 25 bases between. The CDR3 here is CASSMLDVVMQGGTEAFF. The DNA of the CDR3 is TGTGCCAGTAGTATGCTGGATGTGGTCATGCAAGGGGGAACTGAAGCTTTCTTT.

This clone came up once. The chain is built from TRBV5-4 and TRBJ2-2; a weak D match, TRBD1 (5 bases). The CDR3 totals 12 residues. The V gene's germline CDR1 is SGHNT and CDR2 YYREEE (reference sequence). The germline V and J ends were trimmed by 7 bases and 6 bases, with 10 bases remaining between them. The CDR3 is CASGQGSGELFF. The DNA for the CDR3 is TGTGCCAGCGGGCAGGGCTCCGGGGAGCTGTTTTTT. Complete variable domain (other parts from reference TRBV5-4 and TRBJ2-2): ETGVTQSPTHLIKTRGQQVTLRCSSQSGHNTVSWYQQALGQGPQFIFQYYREEENGRGNFPPRFSGLQFPNYSSELNVNALELDDSALYLCASGQGSGELFFGEGSRLTVL.

The chain has TRBV11-3 and TRBJ2-1; TRBD1 aligns across 10 bases. The CDR3 is 16 residues long. Germline-derived CDR1 and CDR2 are SGHNT and YENEEA. Unmatched junction bases numbered 5, after V lost 0 bases and J lost 6 bases. The CDR3 nucleotides are TGTGCCAGCAGCTTAGATGGACAGGGGGACGTCAATGAGCAGTTCTTC. This codes for CASSLDGQGDVNEQFF.

Worth noting for this clone: In the same sample, other DNA sequences code for this CDR3. V usage is TRBV5-1 and J usage is TRBJ2-5; tentative D call: TRBD2 (5 bases). The CDR3 contains 13 residues. The germline gives CDR1 SGHRS, CDR2 YFSETQ. V shed 1 base and J shed 5 bases, with 9 bases lying between them. In DNA form, the CDR3 reads TGCGCCAGCAGCTTGACGGGCGGGGAGACCCAGTACTTC. Amino acid sequence: CASSLTGGETQYF.

The chain carries TRBV15 and TRBJ2-1; TRBD1 agrees at 7 bases. CDR1 is LNHNV, CDR2 YYDKDF, per germline (reference sequence). With 5 bases clipped from V and 4 bases from J, the junction kept 11 bases outside the gene matches. This CDR3 has 16 amino acids. CDR3 DNA: TGTGCCACCAGCGGTTATACAGGGGCCACGTACAATGAGCAGTTCTTC. Translated: CATSGYTGATYNEQFF.

This chain joins TRBV27 and TRBJ2-5; D might be TRBD1 (7 bases). CDR1 and CDR2 (germline): MNHEY, SMNVEV (reference sequence). Trimming took off 5 bases at V and 4 bases at J, with 14 bases between the two ends. CDR3 length: 14 amino acids. The CDR3 nucleotides are TGTGCCAGCAGTCCTAACAGGGGAGGAGAGACCCAGTACTTC. As protein: CASSPNRGGETQYF.

The rearrangement links TRBV6-5 to TRBJ2-5; TRBD2 matches at 7 bases. The V segment lost 9 bases and the J segment 3 bases; nucleotides outside the gene matches: 10. This CDR3 is built from 14 residues. CDR1 is MNHEY, CDR2 SVGAGI, per germline. In DNA, the CDR3 is TGTGCCAGAGGGTGCGCGGGAGTGAAAGAGACCCAGTACTTC. Translation gives CARGCAGVKETQYF.

CDR3 protein: CASQTWERTYEQYF. Here the CDR3 DNA reads TGTGCCAGCCAAACCTGGGAACGGACCTACGAGCAGTACTTC. This chain joins TRBV5-5 and TRBJ2-7; D remains ambiguous. Germline-derived CDR1 and CDR2 are SGHKS and YYEKEE (reference sequence). The CDR3 sequence is 14 residues long. V was trimmed by 7 bases and J by 2 bases, leaving 16 bases between them.

V is TRBV7-9 and J is TRBJ2-1; D possibly corresponds to TRBD2 (6 bases). The CDR3 contains 17 residues. Germline V lookup: CDR1 SEHNR, CDR2 FQNEAQ (reference sequence). The germline V and J ends were trimmed by 5 bases and 2 bases, with 19 bases remaining between them. The CDR3 region has the DNA TGTGCCAGCAGCACGACGGGAGAGTTCATTCCCTACAATGAGCAGTTCTTC. This encodes CASSTTGEFIPYNEQFF. Complete variable domain (other parts from reference TRBV7-9 and TRBJ2-1): DTGVSQNPRHKITKRGQNVTFRCDPISEHNRLYWYRQTLGQGPEFLTYFQNEAQLEKSRLLSDRFSAERPKGSFSTLEIQRTEQGDSAMYLCASSTTGEFIPYNEQFFGPGTRLTVL.

Written as DNA, the CDR3 is TGTGCCAGCAGTCTGAACGCTGGAAACACCATATATTTT. This encodes CASSLNAGNTIYF. The rearrangement links TRBV2 to TRBJ1-3; no clear D. CDR3 length equals 13 residues. The V gene lost 5 bases and the J gene lost 2 bases, with 7 bases spanning the gap. Germline values: CDR1 SNHLY, CDR2 FYNNEI. Looking up the rest from reference TRBV2 and TRBJ1-3 gives the full variable domain: EPEVTQTPSHQVTQMGQEVILRCVPISNHLYFYWYRQILGQKVEFLVSFYNNEISEKSEIFDDQFSVERPDGSNFTLKIRSTKLEDSAMYFCASSLNAGNTIYFGEGSWLTVV.

The J gene is TRBJ1-1, the V gene TRBV5-1, with D hard to call. Germline CDR1 is SGHRS and CDR2 is YFSETQ. Trimming took off 0 bases at V and 4 bases at J, with 13 bases between the two ends. The CDR3 spans 15 residues. CDR3 region: CASSLDGLMGTEAFF. The CDR3 DNA reads TGCGCCAGCAGCTTGGATGGGCTAATGGGCACTGAAGCTTTCTTT.

The chain recombines TRBV28 with TRBJ1-1, with a tentative D call TRBD1 (6 bases). The CDR3 has 16 amino acids. Germline CDR1 is MDHEN and CDR2 is SYDVKM. V lost 3 bases and J 4 bases, leaving 18 bases between the germline ends. The CDR3 spells CASSFVEMRGGTEAFF. In DNA, the CDR3 is TGTGCCAGCAGTTTTGTTGAAATGAGGGGGGGCACTGAAGCTTTCTTT.